What follows are 16 T cell receptor beta chains derived from one specimen sequenced in a study of CD8+ T cells in alopecia areata. Extracted RNA was reverse transcribed, and the resulting cDNA served as sequencing template. Profiling relied on immunoSEQ multiplex PCR, and the TCRdb table lists in-frame clones only, not all of them. Here the sample spans roughly 190,000 clones, 50% to 70% being singletons. Treatment: oral pan-JAK inhibitor, 5-10 mg twice daily. The starting material was CD4+ T cells sorted from blood, obtained around week 49, from a patient treated with tofacitinib. These receptors came from a human donor with alopecia areata.

This chain connects TRBV30 to TRBJ1-6; tentatively, D is TRBD1 (5 bases). Trimming took 0 bases from V and 9 from J, leaving 18 bases between them. Germline CDR1 GTSNPN, CDR2 SVGIG (reference sequence). The CDR3 is 16 residues long. CDR3 nucleotides: TGTGCCTGGAGTGTCCCGACTGGGCAGGGTAGTTCACCCCTCCACTTT. It specifies CAWSVPTGQGSSPLHF. The variable domain in full, with the rest retrieved from reference TRBV30 and TRBJ1-6, is SQTIHQWPATLVQPVGSPLSLECTVEGTSNPNLYWYRQAAGRGLQLLFYSVGIGQISSEVPQNLSASRPQDRQFILSSKKLLLSDSGFYLCAWSVPTGQGSSPLHFGNGTRLTVT.

This chain uses TRBV29-1 with TRBJ1-1; 7 bases align to TRBD1. Germline V lookup: CDR1 SQVTM, CDR2 ANQGSEA. After removal of 7 bases from V and 6 bases from J, the junction contained 8 bases not matched to a gene. This CDR3 contains 12 residues. CDR3: CSAYQGVSEAFF. CDR3 bases: TGCAGCGCTTACCAGGGGGTGTCTGAAGCTTTCTTT.

The chain joins TRBV29-1 to TRBJ1-1; D is unresolved. V was shortened by 6 bases and J by 7 bases, with 15 bases between the two germline ends. The CDR3 length is 12 residues. Germline lookup yields CDR1 SQVTM and CDR2 ANQGSEA. CDR3 nucleotide sequence: TGCAGCGTACGAAACCTGTTTGGTGAAGCTTTCTTT. Its translation is CSVRNLFGEAFF.

CDR3 nucleotides: TGTGCCAGCAGCGTAGGTCTGGGGAGGAGCACAGATACGCAGTATTTT. The encoded protein is CASSVGLGRSTDTQYF. The chain recombines TRBV9 with TRBJ2-3; D might be TRBD2 (6 bases). Looked up from germline, CDR1 is SGDLS and CDR2 is YYNGEE. V was shortened by 0 bases and J by 0 bases, with 11 bases between the two germline ends. The CDR3 totals 16 residues.

This clone was detected a few times. The chain employs TRBV6-5 and TRBJ2-1; no clear D gene. CDR3 size: 15 residues. The germline V gene encodes CDR1 MNHEY and CDR2 SVGAGI. V lost 7 bases and J lost 5, with 18 bases in between. CDR3 amino acids: CASKGWRFGDNEQFF. CDR3 coding DNA: TGTGCCAGCAAAGGGTGGCGGTTTGGGGACAATGAGCAGTTCTTC.

This clone was counted a few times. The chain employs TRBV29-1 and TRBJ2-5; 10 bases are a match to TRBD1. This CDR3 is built from 15 residues. The germline gives CDR1 SQVTM, CDR2 ANQGSEA. With 7 bases clipped from V and 5 bases from J, the junction kept 13 bases outside the gene matches. The CDR3 bases are TGCAGCGCCAGGACAGGGGGAGGTCCCGGTGAGACCCAGTACTTC. This gives the protein CSARTGGGPGETQYF.

The chain joins TRBV29-1 to TRBJ2-5, with D possibly matching TRBD2 (5 bases). Germline V gene sequence: CDR1 SQVTM, CDR2 ANQGSEA. The CDR3 totals 13 residues. The V end lost 7 bases, the J end lost 5 bases, and 17 bases lay between the germline ends. CDR3 bases: TGCAGCGGCTCCATGTCGGGGATGGAGACCCAGTACTTC. This gives the protein CSGSMSGMETQYF.

The genes are TRBV30 and TRBJ1-2, with 7 nucleotides matching TRBD1. This CDR3 region has 11 residues. The junction had 7 bases not matched to a gene; V was cut back by 7 bases and J by 8 bases. Germline V lookup: CDR1 GTSNPN, CDR2 SVGIG (reference sequence). CDR3 nucleotides: TGTGCCTCTAGGACAGGAGTGGGCTACACCTTC. It encodes CASRTGVGYTF.

J is TRBJ1-6 and V is TRBV4-1; 8 bases are a match to TRBD1. The length of the CDR3 is 16 residues. Germline trimming cut 0 bases from V and 9 bases from J; bases unmatched to any gene: 7. Per the germline V gene, CDR1 is MGHRA and CDR2 is YSYEKL. The CDR3 protein is CASSQDRSGTGSPLHF. The CDR3 nucleotides read TGCGCCAGCAGCCAAGATCGTTCCGGGACAGGTTCACCCCTCCACTTT.

The chain employs TRBV7-2 and TRBJ1-2, with D hard to call. V shed 0 bases and J shed 8 bases, with 7 bases lying between them. This CDR3 is built from 12 residues. Germline V gene sequence: CDR1 SGHTA, CDR2 FQGNSA. CDR3 nucleotide sequence: TGTGCCAGCAGCTTAGCGCCAAGCGGCTACACCTTC. It translates to CASSLAPSGYTF.

The rearrangement joins TRBV6-1 to TRBJ1-2; D unresolved. CDR3 length equals 12 residues. Trimming left V 2 bases short and J 6 bases short, with 7 bases between. Germline assignment: CDR1 MNHNS and CDR2 SASEGT. CDR3 DNA sequence: TGTGCCAGCAGTGAAACGAGGGATGGCTACACCTTC. Translation: CASSETRDGYTF.

V gene TRBV29-1 combines with J gene TRBJ2-7; unclear D gene. CDR3 size: 12 residues. From germline, CDR1 is SQVTM and CDR2 ANQGSEA. Trimming stripped 4 bases from V and 5 bases from J, with 12 bases between. In nucleotides, the CDR3 is TGCAGCGTTGGATCCCGCACCAACGAGCAGTACTTC. It translates to CSVGSRTNEQYF.

The rearrangement uses TRBV30 and TRBJ2-5, with 10 positions matching TRBD2. The CDR3 is 13 amino acids. Germline V gene lookup returns CDR1 GTSNPN and CDR2 SVGIG (reference sequence). The J segment lost 6 bases and the V segment lost 4 bases, leaving 5 bases of the junction unmatched. CDR3 amino acids: CAWKPSGGKTQYF. The CDR3 DNA is TGTGCCTGGAAGCCTAGCGGGGGAAAGACCCAGTACTTC. Based on the CDR3 plus reference TRBV30 and TRBJ2-5, the full variable domain is SQTIHQWPATLVQPVGSPLSLECTVEGTSNPNLYWYRQAAGRGLQLLFYSVGIGQISSEVPQNLSASRPQDRQFILSSKKLLLSDSGFYLCAWKPSGGKTQYFGPGTRLLVL.

V and J are TRBV4-3 and TRBJ1-2; D is ambiguous. Germline V lookup: CDR1 LGHNA, CDR2 YSLEER. The ends were cut back, 4 bases at V and 0 bases at J, with 6 bases in the middle. The CDR3 sequence is 13 residues long. The CDR3 protein is CASSRDTNYGYTF. CDR3 nucleotide sequence: TGCGCCAGCAGCCGAGATACTAACTATGGCTACACCTTC.

This rearrangement joins TRBV4-3 to TRBJ2-6; D is perhaps TRBD2 (5 bases). This CDR3 comprises 16 residues. Trimming cost V 0 bases and J 2 bases, with 8 bases left between them. Germline loops: CDR1 LGHNA, CDR2 YSLEER. The CDR3 is CASSQDAGAGANVLTF. The CDR3 nucleotides are TGCGCCAGCAGCCAAGACGCCGGGGCTGGGGCCAACGTCCTGACTTTC.

The chain joins TRBV4-3 to TRBJ2-6, with 9 bases lining up with TRBD1. This CDR3 is built from 18 residues. Per germline, CDR1 LGHNA and CDR2 YSLEER. With 2 bases clipped from V and 4 bases from J, the junction kept 9 bases outside the gene matches. In DNA, the CDR3 is TGCGCCAGCAGCCAATTCTCCGGGACAGGGCCCGGGGCCAACGTCCTGACTTTC. Amino acid sequence: CASSQFSGTGPGANVLTF.